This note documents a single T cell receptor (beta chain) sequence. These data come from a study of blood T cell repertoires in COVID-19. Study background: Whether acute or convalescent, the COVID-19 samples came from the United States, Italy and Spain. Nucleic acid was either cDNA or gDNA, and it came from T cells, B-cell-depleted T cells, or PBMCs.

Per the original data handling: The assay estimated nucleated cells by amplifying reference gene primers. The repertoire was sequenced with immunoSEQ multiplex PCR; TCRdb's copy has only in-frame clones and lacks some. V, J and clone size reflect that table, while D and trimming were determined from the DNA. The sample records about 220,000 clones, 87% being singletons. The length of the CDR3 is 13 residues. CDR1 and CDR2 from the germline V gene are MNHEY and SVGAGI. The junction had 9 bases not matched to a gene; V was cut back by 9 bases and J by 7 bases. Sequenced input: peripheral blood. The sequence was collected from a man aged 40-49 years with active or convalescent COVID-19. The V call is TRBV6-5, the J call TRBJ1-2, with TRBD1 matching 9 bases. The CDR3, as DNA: TGTGCCAGTCACACAGGGGGCATCGTTGGCTACACCTTC. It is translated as CASHTGGIVGYTF.